The 23 T cell receptor beta chains below come from one sample, sequenced in a study of T cells expressing NK-cell markers. Reanalyzing the 5' RACE reads, TCRdb keeps one entry per CDR3 protein, without DNA. Here the sample table reports some 460,000 distinct CDR3 sequences. Source material: blood T cells: a sorted CD56 or NKG2C T cell subset, CD4+ or CD8+ T cells, or bulk PBMC T cells (not recorded which). These receptors were collected from a woman aged 45-65 years in good health.

The chain is built from TRBV20-1 and TRBJ2-1. The CDR3 is 16 residues long. CDR1 and CDR2 from the germline V gene are DFQATT and SNEGSKA (reference sequence). The CDR3 spells CSARDLRLGLLNEQFF.

The V and J genes are TRBV5-8 and TRBJ1-5; TCRdb proposes TRBD1, but this gene call is untestable without DNA. The CDR3 extends over 14 amino acids. The germline gives CDR1 SGHTS, CDR2 YDEGEE. CDR3 in amino acids: CASSLGGTGQPQHF. Based on the CDR3 plus reference TRBV5-8 and TRBJ1-5, the full variable domain is EAGVTQSPTHLIKTRGQQATLRCSPISGHTSVYWYQQALGLGLQFLLWYDEGEERNRGNFPPRFSGRQFPNYSSELNVNALELEDSALYLCASSLGGTGQPQHFGDGTRLSIL.

The chain links TRBV9 to TRBJ2-7; TCRdb's D gene call, TRBD1, goes unchecked for lack of DNA. The CDR3 loop spans 14 amino acids. The germline gives CDR1 SGDLS, CDR2 YYNGEE. CDR3 protein: CASSPRHRANEQYF.

The chain joins TRBV20-1 to TRBJ2-1; with no DNA, the TCRdb D assignment of TRBD2 cannot be verified. There are 14 residues in the CDR3. Germline V gene lookup returns CDR1 DFQATT and CDR2 SNEGSKA (reference sequence). CDR3: CSAPDSNSYNEQFF.

The rearrangement links TRBV14 to TRBJ1-1. Germline V gives CDR1 SGHDN, CDR2 FVKESK. CDR3 length equals 13 residues. The CDR3 spells CASSQQVNTEAFF.

The gene calls are TRBV5-1 and TRBJ2-3; TCRdb selects TRBD1, and the lack of DNA leaves this call unchecked. This CDR3 comprises 17 residues. CDR1 and CDR2 (germline): SGHRS, YFSETQ. CDR3 protein: CASSYSRRDRSTDTQYF.

The chain links TRBV25-1 to TRBJ1-2; TCRdb picks TRBD1, but there is no DNA to check that call. Germline CDR1 MGHDK, CDR2 SYGVNS. This CDR3 is 12 amino acids long. The CDR3: CASSDAGNGYTF.

This CDR3 reads CASSYVIRAVQREAFF. The V call is TRBV6-6, the J call TRBJ1-1; without DNA, the TCRdb call of TRBD1 cannot be checked. The CDR3 covers 16 residues. Germline CDR1 is MNHNY and CDR2 is SVGAGI (reference sequence).

The rearrangement links TRBV5-1 to TRBJ2-5; TCRdb's D gene call, TRBD1, goes unchecked for lack of DNA. The length of the CDR3 is 15 residues. Germline V gene sequence: CDR1 SGHRS, CDR2 YFSETQ. This CDR3 reads CASSILSGGSETQYF.

This chain links TRBV7-2 with TRBJ2-2; checking the TCRdb D call of TRBD2 is not possible without DNA. Looked up from germline, CDR1 is SGHTA and CDR2 is FQGNSA. The CDR3 totals 16 residues. CDR3 amino acids: CASSYIAGLNTGELFF.

This sequence joins TRBV10-1 and TRBJ2-6. CDR1 and CDR2 from the germline V gene are WNHNN and SYGVQD (reference sequence). The CDR3 spans 13 residues. Here the CDR3 reads CASSESGANVLTF.

J is TRBJ2-2 and V is TRBV11-2; the D call of TRBD1 rests on TCRdb alone, since no DNA is present to check it. Germline V CDR1 and CDR2: SGHAT, FQNNGV. The CDR3 spans 14 residues. The CDR3 here is CASSRGTYTGELFF.

V is TRBV24-1 and J is TRBJ2-1; the D call from TCRdb, TRBD1, cannot be confirmed without DNA. This CDR3 contains 13 residues. From germline, CDR1 is KGHDR and CDR2 SFDVKD. The chain's CDR3 is CATSRQPNNEQFF.

The chain uses TRBV4-1 and TRBJ2-1. The germline V gene has CDR1 MGHRA and CDR2 YSYEKL. The CDR3 totals 12 residues. This CDR3 reads CASSQEVGVQFF.

This chain connects TRBV3-1 to TRBJ1-4; the TCRdb call, TRBD1, lacks DNA for checking. CDR1 and CDR2 from the germline V gene are LGHDT and YNNKEL (reference sequence). This CDR3 region has 16 residues. This CDR3 reads CASSQDLPTVGEKLFF.

The chain is built from TRBV7-2 and TRBJ2-3; TCRdb outputs TRBD2, but without DNA this stays unchecked. The CDR3 is 14 amino acids. CDR1 SGHTA and CDR2 FQGNSA come from the germline V gene. The CDR3 spells CASSSTRTADTQYF.

V gene TRBV29-1 combines with J gene TRBJ2-1; TCRdb outputs TRBD2, but without DNA this stays unchecked. Per germline, CDR1 SQVTM and CDR2 ANQGSEA. The CDR3 loop spans 12 amino acids. The CDR3 loop is CSAGTSFSEQFF.

The J gene is TRBJ1-2, the V gene TRBV15. The CDR3 contains 15 residues. The germline V gene has CDR1 LNHNV and CDR2 YYDKDF (reference sequence). CDR3: CATSRSAASNYGYTF.

The CDR3 protein is CASRLTSGRVDTGELFF. The chain combines TRBV7-2 with TRBJ2-2; TCRdb reports TRBD2, a call that lacks DNA to check it against. The CDR3 contains 17 residues. Germline CDR1 reads SGHTA; CDR2 reads FQGNSA. The full variable domain, completed using reference TRBV7-2 and TRBJ2-2, is GAGVSQSPSNKVTEKGKDVELRCDPISGHTALYWYRQSLGQGLEFLIYFQGNSAPDKSGLPSDRFSAERTGGSVSTLTIQRTQQEDSAVYLCASRLTSGRVDTGELFFGEGSRLTVL.

This rearrangement joins TRBV27 to TRBJ2-1; TCRdb outputs TRBD2, but without DNA this stays unchecked. Germline loops: CDR1 MNHEY, CDR2 SMNVEV (reference sequence). The length of the CDR3 is 15 residues. The CDR3: CASRGTSGSGGEQFF.

The chain is built from TRBV6-6 and TRBJ1-5; TCRdb outputs TRBD1, but without DNA this stays unchecked. Germline assignment: CDR1 MNHNY and CDR2 SVGAGI (reference sequence). The CDR3 covers 14 residues. The CDR3 here is CASSYGTSGQPQHF.

The chain links TRBV9 to TRBJ2-1. The CDR3 runs to 17 residues. Per the germline V gene, CDR1 is SGDLS and CDR2 is YYNGEE. The CDR3 loop reads CASSVDTSNGRYNEQFF.

This chain uses TRBV19 with TRBJ2-1. The CDR3 is made up of 14 amino acids. The germline gives CDR1 LNHDA, CDR2 SQIVND (reference sequence). This CDR3 is CATLGVGFGNEQFF.